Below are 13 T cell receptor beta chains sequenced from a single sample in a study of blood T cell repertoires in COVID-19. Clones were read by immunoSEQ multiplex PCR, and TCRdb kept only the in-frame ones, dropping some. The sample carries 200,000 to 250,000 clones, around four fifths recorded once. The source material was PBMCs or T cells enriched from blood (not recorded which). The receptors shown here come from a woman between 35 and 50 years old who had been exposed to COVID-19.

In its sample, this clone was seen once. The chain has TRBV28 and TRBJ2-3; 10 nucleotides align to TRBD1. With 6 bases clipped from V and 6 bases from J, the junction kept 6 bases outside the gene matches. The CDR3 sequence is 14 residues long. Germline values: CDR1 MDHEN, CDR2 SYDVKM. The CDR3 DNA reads TGTGCCAGCAGCCCCGGGACAGGGGTTGATACGCAGTATTTT. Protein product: CASSPGTGVDTQYF. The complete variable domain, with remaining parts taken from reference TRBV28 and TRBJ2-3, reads DVKVTQSSRYLVKRTGEKVFLECVQDMDHENMFWYRQDPGLGLRLIYFSYDVKMKEKGDIPEGYSVSREKKERFSLILESASTNQTSMYLCASSPGTGVDTQYFGPGTRLTVL.

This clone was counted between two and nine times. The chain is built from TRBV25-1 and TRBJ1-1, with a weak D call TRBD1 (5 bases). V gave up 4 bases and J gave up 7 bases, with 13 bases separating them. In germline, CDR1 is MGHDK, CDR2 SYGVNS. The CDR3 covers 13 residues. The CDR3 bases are TGTGCCAGCAGTGTCCCAGGGAATAGTGAAGCTTTCTTT. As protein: CASSVPGNSEAFF. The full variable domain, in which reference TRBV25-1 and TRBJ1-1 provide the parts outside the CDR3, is EADIYQTPRYLVIGTGKKITLECSQTMGHDKMYWYQQDPGMELHLIHYSYGVNSTEKGDLSSESTVSRIRTEHFPLTLESARPSHTSQYLCASSVPGNSEAFFGQGTRLTVV.

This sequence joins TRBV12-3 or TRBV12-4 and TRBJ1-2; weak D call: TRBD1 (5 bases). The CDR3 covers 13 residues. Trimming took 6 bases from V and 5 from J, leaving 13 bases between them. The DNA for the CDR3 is TGTGCCAGCAGCGCAGCGACAGTTTATGGCTACACCTTC. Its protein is CASSAATVYGYTF.

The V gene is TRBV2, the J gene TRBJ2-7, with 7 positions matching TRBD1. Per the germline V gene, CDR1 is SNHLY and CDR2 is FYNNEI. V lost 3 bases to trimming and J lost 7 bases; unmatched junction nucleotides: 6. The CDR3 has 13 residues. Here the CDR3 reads CASSDFDRAEQYF. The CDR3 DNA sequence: TGTGCCAGCAGTGACTTCGACAGGGCAGAGCAGTACTTC.

CDR3 residues: CAISEHGQNTEAFF. CDR3 DNA sequence: TGTGCCATCAGTGAGCACGGACAGAACACTGAAGCTTTCTTT. V gene TRBV10-3 combines with J gene TRBJ1-1; D is possibly TRBD1 (5 bases). The germline V gene has CDR1 ENHRY and CDR2 SYGVKD. There are 14 residues in the CDR3. V lost 2 bases and J lost 1, with 8 bases in between.

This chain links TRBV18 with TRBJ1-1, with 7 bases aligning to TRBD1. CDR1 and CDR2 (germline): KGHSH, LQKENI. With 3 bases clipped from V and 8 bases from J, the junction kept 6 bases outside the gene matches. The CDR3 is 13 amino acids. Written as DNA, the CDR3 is TGTGCCAGCTCACCTTCGACAGGGATGGAAGCTTTCTTT. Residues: CASSPSTGMEAFF.

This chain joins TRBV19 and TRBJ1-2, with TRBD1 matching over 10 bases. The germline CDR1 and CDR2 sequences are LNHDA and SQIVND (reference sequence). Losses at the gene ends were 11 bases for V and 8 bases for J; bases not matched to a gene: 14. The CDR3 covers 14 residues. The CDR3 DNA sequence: TGTGCCTCCCAGGCGGGACAGGGGTCAGGCGGCTACACCTTC. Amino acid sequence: CASQAGQGSGGYTF.

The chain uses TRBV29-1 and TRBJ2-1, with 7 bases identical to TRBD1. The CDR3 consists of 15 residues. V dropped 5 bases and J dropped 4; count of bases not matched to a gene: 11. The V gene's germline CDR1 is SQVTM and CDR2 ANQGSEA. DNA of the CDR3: TGCAGCGTTACTCCTGACAGGGCGGTGTACAATGAGCAGTTCTTC. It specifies CSVTPDRAVYNEQFF.

DNA for the CDR3: TGTGCCAGCAGCGGGACAGACCATCTTTACCAAGAGACCCAGTACTTC. Protein: CASSGTDHLYQETQYF. V usage is TRBV2 and J usage is TRBJ2-5, with 7 bases matching TRBD1. Germline V lookup: CDR1 SNHLY, CDR2 FYNNEI. This CDR3 comprises 16 residues. With V trimmed by 6 bases and J by 0 bases, 10 bases remained unmatched.

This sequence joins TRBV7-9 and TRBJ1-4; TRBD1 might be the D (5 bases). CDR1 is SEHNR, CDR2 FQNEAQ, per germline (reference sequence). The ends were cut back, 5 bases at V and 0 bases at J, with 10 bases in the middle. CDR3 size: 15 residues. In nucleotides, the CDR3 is TGTGCCAGCAGCCCGTTGACAGCAACTAATGAAAAACTGTTTTTT. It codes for CASSPLTATNEKLFF.

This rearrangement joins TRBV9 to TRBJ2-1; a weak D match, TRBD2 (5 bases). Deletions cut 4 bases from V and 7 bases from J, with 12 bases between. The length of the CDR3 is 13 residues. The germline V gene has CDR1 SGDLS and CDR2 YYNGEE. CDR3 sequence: CASSSLTGNEQFF. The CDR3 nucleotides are TGTGCCAGCAGCTCCCTAACGGGGAATGAGCAGTTCTTC. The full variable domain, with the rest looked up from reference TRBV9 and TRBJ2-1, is DSGVTQTPKHLITATGQRVTLRCSPRSGDLSVYWYQQSLDQGLQFLIQYYNGEERAKGNILERFSAQQFPDLHSELNLSSLELGDSALYFCASSSLTGNEQFFGPGTRLTVL.

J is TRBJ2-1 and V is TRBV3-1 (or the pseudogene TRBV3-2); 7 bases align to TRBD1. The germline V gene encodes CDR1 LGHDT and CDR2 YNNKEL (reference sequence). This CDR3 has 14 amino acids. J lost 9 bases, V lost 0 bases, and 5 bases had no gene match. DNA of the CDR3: TGTGCCAGCAGCCAAGATGGGTCAGGGGGTGAGCAGTTCTTC. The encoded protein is CASSQDGSGGEQFF.

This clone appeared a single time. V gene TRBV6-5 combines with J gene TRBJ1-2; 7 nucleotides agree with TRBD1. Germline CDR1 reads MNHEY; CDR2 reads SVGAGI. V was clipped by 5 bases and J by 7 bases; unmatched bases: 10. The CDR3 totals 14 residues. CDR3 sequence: CASSPWDSWAGYTF. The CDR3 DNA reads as TGTGCCAGCAGTCCCTGGGACAGCTGGGCTGGCTACACCTTC.